This T cell receptor beta chain comes out of a study of tumor and adjacent non-tumor tissue in lung cancer. Study background: The patients, roughly eleven men and 5 women, were about 31 to 85 with stage I to III disease.

TCRbeta libraries were built with three rounds of nested PCR, modified from ARM-PCR. TCRdb processed the multiplex PCR reads anew with MiXCR; each CDR3 protein has one entry. Of approximately 110,000 distinct CDR3 sequences in the sample, over 55% were seen once. Whole-study findings and limits: Patients with more diverse tumor TCRs had worse survival. Compared with tumor, normal lung showed significantly lower TCR diversity.

This sample's RNA came from whole unsorted tissue. More than 3 cm separated this lung sample from the edge of the tumor. This CDR3 spans 16 amino acids. This clonotype has at least ten counts. No antigen is known for it. This sequence was found in a man between 60 and 70 years old with non-small cell lung cancer. Sequencing was carried out using distant non-tumor lung tissue. The J gene is TRBJ2-5, the V gene TRBV12-2; the DNA was not used to check the table's D call, TRBD2. TRBV12-2 constitutes a pseudogene. The CDR3 spells CASRWLAGELSETQYF. The CDR3, as DNA: TGTGCAAGTCGCTGGTTAGCGGGAGAGCTTTCGGAGACCCAGTACTTC.